The next 24 T cell receptor beta chains were all read from a single sample in a study of technical replicates of blood from a few donors. The protocol was immunoSEQ multiplex PCR, while the TCRdb copy is restricted to in-frame clones and leaves out a portion. The sample contains about 79,000 clones, approximately 94% of which appear only once. Sequenced material: T cells isolated from PBMCs. The receptors stem from a human donor in good health.

The genes are TRBV18 and TRBJ2-7, with 8 bases identical to TRBD2. The CDR3 totals 17 residues. V dropped 3 bases and J dropped 4; count of bases not matched to a gene: 14. Germline CDR1 KGHSH, CDR2 LQKENI. The CDR3 protein is CASSPPLGAGALYEQYF. Written as DNA, the CDR3 is TGTGCCAGCTCACCGCCTTTGGGAGCGGGGGCCCTTTACGAGCAGTACTTC.

In nucleotides, the CDR3 is TGTGCCAGCAGTTTAGTTGCGGGGGGGAGTGAAGGGACCCAGTACTTC. Amino acids: CASSLVAGGSEGTQYF. J is TRBJ2-5 and V is TRBV28, with 9 bases identical to TRBD2. This CDR3 has 16 amino acids. The J segment lost 7 bases and the V segment lost 2 bases, leaving 11 bases of the junction unmatched. Germline values: CDR1 MDHEN, CDR2 SYDVKM. Full variable domain (rest looked up from reference TRBV28 and TRBJ2-5): DVKVTQSSRYLVKRTGEKVFLECVQDMDHENMFWYRQDPGLGLRLIYFSYDVKMKEKGDIPEGYSVSREKKERFSLILESASTNQTSMYLCASSLVAGGSEGTQYFGPGTRLLVL.

The chain couples TRBV28 to TRBJ2-5; 14 bases map to TRBD2. Trimming cost V 6 bases and J 4 bases; bases outside gene matches: 13. CDR3 length: 18 residues. The germline gives CDR1 MDHEN, CDR2 SYDVKM. CDR3 DNA: TGTGCCAGCAGCGGCACCTTGGGACTAGCGGGAGTAGGAGAGACCCAGTACTTC. Amino acid sequence: CASSGTLGLAGVGETQYF.

The gene calls are TRBV7-2 and TRBJ2-7; 7 bases map to TRBD1. CDR3 length equals 15 residues. CDR1 and CDR2 from the germline V gene are SGHTA and FQGNSA. The V and J ends lost 5 bases and 0 bases, in that order; junction bases with no gene match: 7. CDR3 sequence reads: CASSPGTVISYEQYF. The DNA of the CDR3 is TGTGCCAGCAGCCCGGGGACAGTGATCTCCTACGAGCAGTACTTC.

The chain links TRBV5-1 to TRBJ1-4; 7 bases map to TRBD1. Germline CDR1 and CDR2: SGHRS and YFSETQ. V shed 4 bases, J shed 2 bases, and the junction held 8 bases outside the gene matches. There are 16 residues in the CDR3. CDR3 sequence reads: CASSPGRGLTNEKLFF. CDR3 coding DNA: TGCGCCAGCAGCCCCGGGAGGGGGCTCACTAATGAAAAACTGTTTTTT.

The CDR3 is CASSLGGTGTGEQYF. CDR3 coding DNA: TGTGCCAGCAGTCTAGGTGGGACAGGGACGGGGGAGCAGTACTTC. The chain links TRBV27 to TRBJ2-7; the match to TRBD1 covers 9 bases. The CDR3 length is 15 residues. Germline trimming cut 5 bases from V and 7 bases from J; bases unmatched to any gene: 12. CDR1 and CDR2 (germline): MNHEY, SMNVEV (reference sequence).

This chain uses TRBV21-1 with TRBJ2-7; the DNA was not used to check the table's D call, TRBD1. TRBV21-1 is deemed a pseudogene. The CDR3 consists of 15 residues. The CDR3 nucleotides read TGTGCCAGCAGCCCGCCGGGACAGGGGAAAGACGAGCAGTACTTC. As protein: CASSPPGQGKDEQYF.

J is TRBJ2-2 and V is TRBV5-1; the D gene is possibly TRBD2 (6 bases). The CDR3 length is 12 residues. The germline V gene encodes CDR1 SGHRS and CDR2 YFSETQ. V was pared by 4 bases and J by 11 bases, with 12 bases between. Here the CDR3 DNA reads TGCGCCAGCAGCCCGAGGAGGGGTGAGCTGTTTTTT. It specifies CASSPRRGELFF.

The chain recombines TRBV19 with TRBJ1-2, with a weak D call TRBD1 (5 bases). Deletions cut 7 bases from V and 1 base from J, with 19 bases between. This CDR3 spans 16 amino acids. Per germline, CDR1 LNHDA and CDR2 SQIVND (reference sequence). CDR3 DNA: TGTGCCAGTACCCTATCCCGGGGGGTCTTTAACTATGGCTACACCTTC. This sequence encodes CASTLSRGVFNYGYTF.

The rearrangement uses TRBV28 and TRBJ2-1; D is perhaps TRBD2 (6 bases). The CDR3 has 15 amino acids. V gave up 2 bases and J gave up 2 bases, with 10 bases separating them. In germline, CDR1 is MDHEN, CDR2 SYDVKM. CDR3 sequence reads: CASSLGGTPYNEQFF. DNA of the CDR3: TGTGCCAGCAGTTTAGGCGGGACCCCCTACAATGAGCAGTTCTTC.

The rearrangement joins TRBV28 to TRBJ1-5; no clear D gene. Looked up from germline, CDR1 is MDHEN and CDR2 is SYDVKM. CDR3 length: 13 amino acids. Trimming removed 8 bases at V and 5 bases at J, with 13 bases between. The CDR3 nucleotides are TGTGCCAGCGCATCGGAGCAATATCAGCCCCAGCATTTT. The encoded protein is CASASEQYQPQHF. The whole variable domain, remainder taken from reference TRBV28 and TRBJ1-5, is DVKVTQSSRYLVKRTGEKVFLECVQDMDHENMFWYRQDPGLGLRLIYFSYDVKMKEKGDIPEGYSVSREKKERFSLILESASTNQTSMYLCASASEQYQPQHFGDGTRLSIL.

CDR3 amino acids: CASSPTPAEAYEQYF. As DNA, the CDR3 is TGTGCCAGCAGCCCCACCCCAGCGGAGGCCTACGAGCAGTACTTC. This chain connects TRBV4-2 to TRBJ2-7; D possibly corresponds to TRBD2 (5 bases). This CDR3 contains 15 residues. Trimming cost V 4 bases and J 2 bases, with 15 bases left between them. Germline values: CDR1 LGHNA, CDR2 YNFKEQ.

This chain joins TRBV6-5 and TRBJ2-7, with 7 bases matching TRBD1. Germline CDR1 and CDR2: MNHEY and SVGAGI. V shed 8 bases, J shed 6 bases, and the junction held 7 bases outside the gene matches. The CDR3 totals 12 residues. The CDR3 sequence: CASQTGMSEQYF. In DNA form, the CDR3 reads TGTGCCAGCCAGACAGGGATGAGCGAGCAGTACTTC.

The chain couples TRBV9 to TRBJ1-2; D uncertain. CDR3 length: 14 amino acids. Trimming removed 3 bases from V and 4 bases from J, with 13 bases in between. Germline V gene lookup returns CDR1 SGDLS and CDR2 YYNGEE. CDR3 region: CASSDNDRPYGYTF. The CDR3 nucleotides are TGTGCCAGCAGCGACAACGATCGCCCCTATGGCTACACCTTC.

The chain joins TRBV6-6 to TRBJ2-3, with D unresolved. The CDR3 loop spans 16 amino acids. V lost 0 bases, J lost 1 base, and 11 bases lay in between. Germline V gene data show CDR1 as MNHNY and CDR2 as SVGAGI (reference sequence). The CDR3 nucleotides read TGTGCCAGCAGTTACTCGAACTGGTACCGCACAGATACGCAGTATTTT. This codes for CASSYSNWYRTDTQYF.

The chain couples TRBV5-1 to TRBJ2-7; D is unresolved. This CDR3 comprises 14 residues. Germline CDR1 is SGHRS and CDR2 is YFSETQ. With 0 bases removed from V and 1 base from J, the gap between germline ends came to 8 bases. The chain's CDR3 is CASSLGPQSYEQYF. In DNA form, the CDR3 reads TGCGCCAGCAGCTTGGGGCCACAGTCCTACGAGCAGTACTTC.

V gene TRBV5-4 combines with J gene TRBJ1-1; D may be TRBD1 (6 bases). In germline, CDR1 is SGHNT, CDR2 YYREEE (reference sequence). The CDR3 loop spans 11 amino acids. Trimming left V 6 bases short and J 4 bases short, with 7 bases between. CDR3 protein: CASKGGTEAFF. As DNA, the CDR3 is TGTGCCAGCAAAGGGGGCACTGAAGCTTTCTTT.

In its sample, this clone was seen once. This chain connects TRBV7-6 to TRBJ1-3, with D unresolved. CDR1 is SGHVS and CDR2 is FNYEAQ in the germline V gene. The V end lost 5 bases, the J end lost 0 bases, and 14 bases lay between the germline ends. The CDR3 consists of 16 residues. The CDR3 is CASSPSSGGSGNTIYF. The DNA of the CDR3 is TGTGCCAGCAGCCCGTCGAGTGGCGGCTCTGGAAACACCATATATTTT.

For the CDR3, the DNA is TGTGCCAGCAGTGAATTTGGGGTAGGGGACATTCAGTACTTC. Translated, it gives CASSEFGVGDIQYF. The chain joins TRBV25-1 to TRBJ2-4; weak D call: TRBD1 (5 bases). Trimming took 1 base from V and 8 from J, leaving 12 bases between them. Germline CDR1 reads MGHDK; CDR2 reads SYGVNS. This CDR3 is 14 amino acids long.

Only one count was recorded for this clone. The chain combines TRBV7-9 with TRBJ2-5; D is ambiguous. The germline V gene encodes CDR1 SEHNR and CDR2 FQNEAQ (reference sequence). Trimming left V 10 bases short and J 2 bases short, with 17 bases between. This CDR3 has 14 amino acids. CDR3 in DNA: TGTGCCACTGTAGGTCGCGCGGAACAAGAGACCCAGTACTTC. Protein: CATVGRAEQETQYF.

The J gene is TRBJ2-7, the V gene TRBV6-1, with TRBD1 matching 7 bases. The V segment lost 6 bases and the J segment 2 bases; nucleotides outside the gene matches: 10. The CDR3 extends over 15 amino acids. Germline CDR1 MNHNS, CDR2 SASEGT. CDR3 amino acids: CASRPLGQLTYEQYF. The DNA for the CDR3 is TGTGCCAGCAGACCCCTGGGACAGCTTACCTACGAGCAGTACTTC.

V is TRBV29-1 and J is TRBJ1-1, with D hard to call. The CDR3 consists of 13 residues. V was pared by 4 bases and J by 5 bases, with 14 bases between. Germline-derived CDR1 and CDR2 are SQVTM and ANQGSEA. CDR3 in DNA: TGCAGCGTTGGTTTTGGGTGGAGAACTGAAGCTTTCTTT. As protein: CSVGFGWRTEAFF.

This chain joins TRBV30 and TRBJ1-6; tentatively, D is TRBD1 (5 bases). This CDR3 is 16 amino acids long. The ends were cut back, 4 bases at V and 7 bases at J, with 20 bases in the middle. Germline CDR1 and CDR2: GTSNPN and SVGIG (reference sequence). DNA of the CDR3: TGTGCCTGGAATGGCGGGGGGACTAAGAGAAATTCACCCCTCCACTTT. This codes for CAWNGGGTKRNSPLHF.

The rearrangement uses TRBV7-9 and TRBJ1-2; 7 bases agree with TRBD1. The CDR3 consists of 15 residues. CDR1 and CDR2 (germline): SEHNR, FQNEAQ (reference sequence). Losses at the gene ends were 5 bases for V and 2 bases for J; bases not matched to a gene: 8. The DNA for the CDR3 is TGTGCCAGCAGCCGTACAGGGGTGTCAAACTATGGCTACACCTTC. Its translation: CASSRTGVSNYGYTF.